These T cell receptor beta chains were read from a single sample in a study of beta chain features in type 1 diabetes. This table comes from immunoSEQ multiplex PCR, and its TCRdb copy is limited to in-frame clones, with some not included. The sample yields under 950,000 clones, roughly 16% seen once. Sequencing input: naive CD4+ T cells from blood. These receptors all come from a woman aged 18-35 years in good health. CDR3s include the opening cysteine and the closing phenylalanine or tryptophan. A D gene is named only where the DNA matches it firmly. Clone sizes are given selectively: once, few, many, or a class where the clone is expanded.

D gene	V gene	CDR3 length	J gene	clone size	CDR3 DNA	CDR3 protein
NA	TRBV19	21	TRBJ2-1	few	TGTGCCAGTAGTCGGGGTGCCACAGGGTCGGTAGCGGTCAGCTCCTACAATGAGCAGTTCTTC	CASSRGATGSVAVSSYNEQFF
NA	TRBV9	16	TRBJ2-1	NA	TGTGCCAGCAGCGTACTTTCCGGCGCGAACTACAATGAGCAGTTCTTC	CASSVLSGANYNEQFF
NA	TRBV25-1	13	TRBJ2-5	NA	TGTGCCAGCAGTGAACACAGAGGGGAGACCCAGTACTTC	CASSEHRGETQYF
NA	TRBV2	11	TRBJ2-7	few	TGTGCCAGCAGTGAAGCGGCCGCGCAGTACTTC	CASSEAAAQYF
TRBD2	TRBV7-3	14	TRBJ2-3	NA	TGTGCCAGCAGCTTTAGCGGGTCCTCAGATACGCAGTATTTT	CASSFSGSSDTQYF
NA	TRBV28	13	TRBJ2-1	few	TGTGCCAGCCGCCCAGGGATCAGGCATGAGCAGTTCTTC	CASRPGIRHEQFF
TRBD1	TRBV18	19	TRBJ2-7	few	TGTGCCAGCTCACTCGGTGCCCCCGGGACAGGGGGCAAGAGGGACGAGCAGTACTTC	CASSLGAPGTGGKRDEQYF
NA	TRBV5-1	14	TRBJ2-3	few	TGCGCCAGCAGCTTGGAGGGCGGGACCGATACGCAGTATTTT	CASSLEGGTDTQYF
NA	TRBV21-1	14	TRBJ1-4	few	TGTGCCAGCAGCGGTCCGGGACAGACGGAAAAACTGTTTTTT	CASSGPGQTEKLFF
TRBD2	TRBV15	19	TRBJ2-2	NA	TGTGCCACCAGCAGAGTGCGCAGGGGGGCTAGCGGGAGTTACGGGGAGCTGTTTTTT	CATSRVRRGASGSYGELFF
NA	TRBV28	15	TRBJ1-3	few	TGTGCCAGCATTTACAATTCCTTTCCGGGAAACACCATATATTTT	CASIYNSFPGNTIYF
NA	TRBV4-3	13	TRBJ2-1	NA	TGCGCCAGCAGCCAAGAGACTGGACTTGAGCAGTTCTTC	CASSQETGLEQFF
NA	TRBV5-1	13	TRBJ2-7	few	TGCGCCAGCAGCCCTGAGCTGCCCTACGAGCAGTACTTC	CASSPELPYEQYF
NA	TRBV5-4	14	TRBJ2-3	NA	TGTGCCAGCGGCGGGCCCCCGGATCTAGATACGCAGTATTTT	CASGGPPDLDTQYF
TRBD1	TRBV15	15	TRBJ2-2	few	TGTGCCACCAGCAGACTCGACAGGGACACCGGGGAGCTGTTTTTT	CATSRLDRDTGELFF
NA	TRBV19	16	TRBJ1-2	NA	TGTGCCAGTAGTAGACCAAAGGGAGCGTCTAACTATGGCTACACCTTC	CASSRPKGASNYGYTF
NA	TRBV11-2	15	TRBJ2-3	NA	TGTGCCAGCAGCCCGAGACTGGACAGCACAGATACGCAGTATTTT	CASSPRLDSTDTQYF
NA	TRBV27	17	TRBJ2-1	NA	TGTGCCAGCAGTCCCCCTAGGTCCCTCGGTTCCTACAATGAGCAGTTCTTC	CASSPPRSLGSYNEQFF
TRBD2	TRBV2	13	TRBJ2-7	NA	TGTGCCAGCAGTGGAGCGGGAGGCTACGAGCAGTACTTC	CASSGAGGYEQYF
NA	TRBV25-1	13	TRBJ2-7	few	TGTGCCAGCAGTGTGCTAGGAACCTACGAGCAGTACTTC	CASSVLGTYEQYF
NA	TRBV19	15	TRBJ1-4	few	TGTGCCAGTAAGAGGGAAACAAAAGCTAATGAAAAACTGTTTTTT	CASKRETKANEKLFF
NA	TRBV19	17	TRBJ2-6	NA	TGTGCCAGTAGTCCCTCCGCTCGTAGGACTGGGGCCAACGTCCTGACTTTC	CASSPSARRTGANVLTF
NA	TRBV7-2	14	TRBJ2-2	NA	TGTGCCAGCAGCCAACAGGGCTACACCGGGGAGCTGTTTTTT	CASSQQGYTGELFF
NA	TRBV6-1	15	TRBJ1-1	few	TGTGCCAGCAGTGTAGCCAGTCCGATGAACACTGAAGCTTTCTTT	CASSVASPMNTEAFF
NA	TRBV14	14	TRBJ1-2	NA	TGTGCCAGCAGCCATCTCACAGTAACCTATGGCTACACCTTC	CASSHLTVTYGYTF
TRBD2	TRBV7-2	16	TRBJ2-5	few	TGTGCCAGCAGCATGAGGGGCGGGAGGGCTTCTCAGACCCAGTACTTC	CASSMRGGRASQTQYF
TRBD1	TRBV27	15	TRBJ2-5	few	TGTGCCAGCAGTCCGGGACAGGCTAATCAAGAGACCCAGTACTTC	CASSPGQANQETQYF
NA	TRBV27	13	TRBJ1-5	NA	TGTGCCAGCAGTCGGAGTCAGAATCAGCCCCAGCATTTT	CASSRSQNQPQHF
TRBD2	TRBV29-1	13	TRBJ2-7	few	TGCAGCGTTGGTGGACTAGCGAACTACGAGCAGTACTTC	CSVGGLANYEQYF
NA	TRBV5-4	14	TRBJ1-1	NA	TGTGCCAGCACCTTCCCCGGGGGGCGGACTGAAGCTTTCTTT	CASTFPGGRTEAFF
NA	TRBV6-6	14	TRBJ1-4	NA	TGTGCCAGCAGTGTGATGGCTCTAGAGGAAAAACTGTTTTTT	CASSVMALEEKLFF
TRBD2	TRBV7-9	17	TRBJ2-1	NA	TGTGCCAGCAGCTTAATCGGCGGGAGGAGCTCCTACAATGAGCAGTTCTTC	CASSLIGGRSSYNEQFF
TRBD2	TRBV19	17	TRBJ2-3	NA	TGTGCCAGTAGTCCCATGACTAGCGTGATTAGCACAGATACGCAGTATTTT	CASSPMTSVISTDTQYF
NA	TRBV5-4	14	TRBJ2-5	few	TGTGCCAGCAGCTTGGAGGGGGTTCGGGAGACCCAGTACTTC	CASSLEGVRETQYF
NA	TRBV9	15	TRBJ1-4	few	TGTGCCAGCAGCCTAGGACAGTCTCTAAATGAAAAACTGTTTTTT	CASSLGQSLNEKLFF
NA	TRBV7-2	15	TRBJ1-5	few	TGTGCCAGCAGCTTATATGGGGGTAGCAATCAGCCCCAGCATTTT	CASSLYGGSNQPQHF
NA	TRBV11-3	13	TRBJ1-1	NA	TGTGCCAGCAGCCGGCAGGGTTTCACTGAAGCTTTCTTT	CASSRQGFTEAFF
NA	TRBV6-6	14	TRBJ1-2	few	TGTGCCAGCAGTTCCCGGGACCTAAACTATGGCTACACCTTC	CASSSRDLNYGYTF
TRBD1	TRBV19	16	TRBJ1-4	few	TGTGCCAGTAGTATCGGGACAGCTACAACTAATGAAAAACTGTTTTTT	CASSIGTATTNEKLFF
TRBD2	TRBV5-1	21	TRBJ2-1	NA	TGCGCCAGCAGCTTGGGCACCGGACTAGCGGGATCCCACATAACGAGGAATGAGCAGTTCTTC	CASSLGTGLAGSHITRNEQFF
TRBD2	TRBV6-4	14	TRBJ2-1	few	TGTGCCAGCAGTGAAACGGGACTAACCGATGAGCAGTTCTTC	CASSETGLTDEQFF
NA	TRBV13	13	TRBJ1-4	NA	TGTGCCAGCAGCTTAGGAGGGAATGAAAAACTGTTTTTT	CASSLGGNEKLFF
TRBD2	TRBV18	13	TRBJ2-1	few	TGTGCCAGCTCAACTAGCGGGTACAATGAGCAGTTCTTC	CASSTSGYNEQFF
NA	TRBV5-1	15	TRBJ1-4	NA	TGCGCCAGCAGCTTGAGGAGGGGAGTTGGTGAAAAACTGTTTTTT	CASSLRRGVGEKLFF
NA	TRBV5-4	14	TRBJ1-2	NA	TGTGCCAGCAGCTTGGTGGGGACTAACTATGGCTACACCTTC	CASSLVGTNYGYTF
NA	TRBV28	15	TRBJ2-6	few	TGTGCCAGCAGTTTATTGTATACTGGGGCCAACGTCCTGACTTTC	CASSLLYTGANVLTF